A selection of T cell receptor beta chains follows, all from one sample in a study of CD8 T cells in Susac syndrome. TCRdb independently ran MiXCR on the immunoSEQ multiplex PCR reads; one entry per CDR3 protein. This sample has some 170,000 distinct CDR3 sequences, with just under 95% found just once. Sequenced sample: CD4+ T cells from PBMCs. Every receptor here comes from a human donor with Susac syndrome. CDR3s include the opening cysteine and the closing phenylalanine or tryptophan. Each record gives: clone size, V gene, D gene, J gene, CDR3 protein, CDR3 DNA. A D gene is named only where the DNA matches it firmly. Rows give clone size only sometimes, using once, few, many, or a class for an expanded clone.

-,TRBV6-5,-,TRBJ1-2,CASSYSSRIAEGAQGYGYTF,TGTGCCAGCAGTTACTCGAGTCGGATTGCCGAAGGGGCGCAGGGCTATGGCTACACCTTC
-,TRBV29-1,-,TRBJ1-2,CSAAVAENYGYTF,TGCAGCGCCGCCGTGGCAGAAAACTATGGCTACACCTTC
-,TRBV18,-,TRBJ1-2,CASSPRFGEEGYSGYTF,TGTGCCAGCTCACCACGATTTGGAGAGGAAGGGTACTCTGGCTACACCTTC
-,TRBV20-1,-,TRBJ2-1,CSVLPLVISDNEQFF,TGCAGTGTACTCCCCCTAGTTATTTCAGACAATGAGCAGTTCTTC
-,TRBV5-1,TRBD1,TRBJ2-2,CASSIRQGSTGELFF,TGCGCCAGCAGCATTCGACAGGGGAGCACCGGGGAGCTGTTTTTT
-,TRBV7-7,TRBD1,TRBJ2-7,CASSLDRDHEQYF,TGTGCCAGCAGCCTAGACAGGGACCACGAGCAGTACTTC
-,TRBV5-1,TRBD1,TRBJ2-1,CASSLEETGTGVHNEQFF,TGCGCCAGCAGCTTGGAAGAGACCGGGACAGGGGTCCACAATGAGCAGTTCTTC
-,TRBV5-1,-,TRBJ2-7,CASSGMGAEVVEQYF,TGCGCCAGCAGCGGGATGGGTGCGGAGGTGGTCGAGCAGTACTTC
-,TRBV29-1,-,TRBJ2-1,CSVEGTANNEQFF,TGCAGCGTTGAAGGGACAGCTAACAATGAGCAGTTCTTC
-,TRBV5-1,-,TRBJ2-7,CASSLDPIGSYEQYF,TGCGCCAGCAGCTTAGACCCGATAGGGAGCTACGAGCAGTACTTC
-,TRBV20-1,-,TRBJ2-7,CSAGRMGGVLDEQYF,TGCAGTGCTGGGCGAATGGGGGGAGTCCTCGACGAGCAGTACTTC
-,TRBV29-1,-,TRBJ1-1,CSVTGSVGSTEAFF,TGCAGCGTAACAGGGTCGGTGGGTAGCACTGAAGCTTTCTTT
-,TRBV14,TRBD2,TRBJ2-3,CASSPRGAGGPPDTQYF,TGTGCCAGCAGCCCGCGAGGAGCGGGGGGGCCCCCAGATACGCAGTATTTT
-,TRBV7-9,-,TRBJ1-2,CASSLRDLTETYGYTF,TGTGCCAGCAGCTTACGAGACTTGACCGAGACCTATGGCTACACCTTC
-,TRBV5-1,-,TRBJ2-5,CASSLVTAEGQETQYF,TGCGCCAGCAGCTTGGTTACAGCGGAGGGGCAAGAGACCCAGTACTTC
-,TRBV29-1,TRBD1,TRBJ2-5,CSVDRGEETQYF,TGCAGCGTAGACAGGGGGGAGGAGACCCAGTACTTC
-,TRBV7-9,TRBD1,TRBJ2-7,CASSLQGTGVEQYF,TGTGCCAGCAGCTTACAAGGGACAGGGGTCGAGCAGTACTTC
-,TRBV5-6,TRBD1,TRBJ2-4,CASSWGQPKNIQYF,TGTGCCAGCAGCTGGGGACAGCCCAAAAACATTCAGTACTTC
-,TRBV6-6,-,TRBJ1-2,CASTKASANYGYTF,TGTGCCAGCACAAAAGCCAGTGCTAACTATGGCTACACCTTC
-,TRBV7-9,TRBD1,TRBJ1-3,CASSAPDRADTIYF,TGTGCCAGCAGCGCCCCGGACAGGGCTGATACCATATATTTT
-,TRBV7-8,-,TRBJ2-7,CASSLDGGAIEQYF,TGTGCCAGCAGCTTAGACGGAGGGGCGATCGAGCAGTACTTC
few,TRBV28,-,TRBJ1-2,CASSSTGIYGYTF,TGTGCCAGCAGTTCAACAGGGATCTATGGCTACACCTTC
-,TRBV28,-,TRBJ1-4,CASSLGPNEKLFF,TGTGCCAGCAGTTTAGGCCCTAATGAAAAACTGTTTTTT
once,TRBV6-6,-,TRBJ2-3,CASSYTITDTQYF,TGTGCCAGCAGTTACACCATCACAGATACGCAGTATTTT
-,TRBV7-9,-,TRBJ1-2,CASSDTDKSWHGYTF,TGTGCCAGCAGCGACACAGACAAGTCGTGGCATGGCTACACCTTC
-,TRBV10-3,-,TRBJ2-7,CAIKQASSYEQYF,TGTGCCATCAAACAGGCAAGCTCCTACGAGCAGTACTTC